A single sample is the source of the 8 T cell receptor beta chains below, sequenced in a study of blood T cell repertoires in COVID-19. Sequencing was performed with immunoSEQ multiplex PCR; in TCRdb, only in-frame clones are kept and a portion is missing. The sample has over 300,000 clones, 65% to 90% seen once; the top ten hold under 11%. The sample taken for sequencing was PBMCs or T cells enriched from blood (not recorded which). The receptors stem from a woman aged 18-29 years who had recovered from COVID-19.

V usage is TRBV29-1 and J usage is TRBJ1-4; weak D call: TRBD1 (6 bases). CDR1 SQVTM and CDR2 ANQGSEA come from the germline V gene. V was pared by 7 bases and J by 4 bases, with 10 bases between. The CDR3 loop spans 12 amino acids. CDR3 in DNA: TGCAGCGGAGGACAGATTAATGAAAAACTGTTTTTT. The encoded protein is CSGGQINEKLFF.

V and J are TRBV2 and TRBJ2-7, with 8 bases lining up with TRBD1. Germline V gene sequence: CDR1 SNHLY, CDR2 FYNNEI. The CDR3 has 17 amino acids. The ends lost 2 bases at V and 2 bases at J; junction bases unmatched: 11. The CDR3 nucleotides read TGTGCCAGCAGTGAACAATTAGGGACAGGCGTTACCTACGAGCAGTACTTC. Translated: CASSEQLGTGVTYEQYF.

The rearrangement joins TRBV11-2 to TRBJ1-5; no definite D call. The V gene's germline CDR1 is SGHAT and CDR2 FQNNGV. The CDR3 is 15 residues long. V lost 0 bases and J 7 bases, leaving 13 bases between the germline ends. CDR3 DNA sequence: TGTGCCAGCAGCTTAGATCGGTGGGGAGACCAGCCCCAGCATTTT. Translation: CASSLDRWGDQPQHF.

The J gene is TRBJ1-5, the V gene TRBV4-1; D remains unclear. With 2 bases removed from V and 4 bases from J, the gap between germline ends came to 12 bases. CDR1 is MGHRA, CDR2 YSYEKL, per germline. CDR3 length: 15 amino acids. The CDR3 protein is CASSQRSAFNQPQHF. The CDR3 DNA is TGCGCCAGCAGCCAAAGAAGTGCGTTTAATCAGCCCCAGCATTTT.

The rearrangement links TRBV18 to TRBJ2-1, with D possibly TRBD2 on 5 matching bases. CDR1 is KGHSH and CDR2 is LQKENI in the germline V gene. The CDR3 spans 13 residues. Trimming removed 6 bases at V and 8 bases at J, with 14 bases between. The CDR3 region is CASSLPWGDEQFF. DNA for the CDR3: TGTGCCAGCTCCCTCCCCTGGGGAGATGAGCAGTTCTTC. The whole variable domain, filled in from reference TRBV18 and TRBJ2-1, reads NAGVMQNPRHLVRRRGQEARLRCSPMKGHSHVYWYRQLPEEGLKFMVYLQKENIIDESGMPKERFSAEFPKEGPSILRIQQVVRGDSAAYFCASSLPWGDEQFFGPGTRLTVL.

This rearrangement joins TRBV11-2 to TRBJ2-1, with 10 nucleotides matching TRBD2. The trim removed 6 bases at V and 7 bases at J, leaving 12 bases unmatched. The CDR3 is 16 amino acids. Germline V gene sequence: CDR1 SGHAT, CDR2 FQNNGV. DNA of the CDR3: TGTGCCAGCAGGGTACACCTAGCGGGAGTTTTAAATGAGCAGTTCTTC. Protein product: CASRVHLAGVLNEQFF.

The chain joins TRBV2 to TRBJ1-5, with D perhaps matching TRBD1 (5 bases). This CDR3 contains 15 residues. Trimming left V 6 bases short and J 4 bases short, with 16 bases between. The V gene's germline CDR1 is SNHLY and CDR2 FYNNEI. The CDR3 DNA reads TGTGCCAGCAGGGGGGGGTCCCTAAAGAATCAGCCCCAGCATTTT. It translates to CASRGGSLKNQPQHF.

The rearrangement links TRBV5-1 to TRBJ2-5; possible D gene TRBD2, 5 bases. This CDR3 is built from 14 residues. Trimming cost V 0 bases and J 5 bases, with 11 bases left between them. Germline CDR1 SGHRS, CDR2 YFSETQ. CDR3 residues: CASSLAAGLETQYF. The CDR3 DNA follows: TGCGCCAGCAGCTTGGCTGCGGGCCTGGAGACCCAGTACTTC.